This is a list of T cell receptor beta chains from one sample in a study of blood T cell repertoires in COVID-19. Sequencing was performed with immunoSEQ multiplex PCR; in TCRdb, only in-frame clones are kept and a portion is missing. This table holds 450,000 to 500,000 clones, about 90% found once. Sequenced input: PBMCs or T cells enriched from blood (not recorded which). The receptor set was obtained from a woman aged 18-29 years who had recovered from COVID-19. Each CDR3 is given without its conserved first and last residue.

J gene | V gene | CDR3 protein
TRBJ1-4 | TRBV27 | ASSSWRAGGYEKLF
TRBJ1-2 | TRBV30 | AWSNRGTANYGYT
TRBJ1-2 | TRBV4-2 | ASSQENSDLGYT
TRBJ2-3 | TRBV10-3 | AIKGGSGTSGGSGTDTQY
TRBJ2-5 | TRBV19 | ASGIQGSETQY
TRBJ2-1 | TRBV19 | ASSYLDASQF
TRBJ2-3 | TRBV5-1 | ASSFFQGTDTQY
TRBJ2-1 | TRBV5-1 | ASSLGSNNEQF
TRBJ2-3 | TRBV7-2 | ASSLAPVGGADTQY
TRBJ2-2 | TRBV27 | ASVWLAGELF
TRBJ2-3 | TRBV28 | ASSADLITDTQY
TRBJ1-2 | TRBV25-1 | ASSSSGWVGAGGYT
TRBJ1-1 | TRBV5-4 | ASSFGGGTEAF
TRBJ1-6 | TRBV14 | ASSQGTGWNSPLH
TRBJ2-5 | TRBV5-1 | ASSLSGADRGETQY
TRBJ1-1 | TRBV2 | ASFRPGWNTEAF
TRBJ1-2 | TRBV10-3 | AISSTGLKENGYT